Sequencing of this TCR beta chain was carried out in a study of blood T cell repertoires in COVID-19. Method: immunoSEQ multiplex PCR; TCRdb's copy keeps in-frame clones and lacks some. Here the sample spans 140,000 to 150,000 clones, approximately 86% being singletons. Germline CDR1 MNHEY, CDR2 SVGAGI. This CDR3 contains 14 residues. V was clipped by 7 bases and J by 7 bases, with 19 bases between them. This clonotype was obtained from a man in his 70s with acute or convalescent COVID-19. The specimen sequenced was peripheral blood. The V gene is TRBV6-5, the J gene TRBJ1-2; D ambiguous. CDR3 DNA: TGTGCCAGCACCAAACCGACTAGCGGCTTTGGCTACACCTTC. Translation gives CASTKPTSGFGYTF.